These T cell receptor beta chains were read from a single sample in a study of brain T cells in children with intractable seizures. Sequenced by immunoSEQ multiplex PCR; TCRdb stores in-frame clones only, minus some. The sample lists 300,000 to 400,000 clones, over 90% occurring once. The sample was peripheral blood, taken roughly 5 months after surgery. These receptors were taken from a boy younger than two with tuberous sclerosis and intractable seizures. CDR3s include the opening cysteine and the closing phenylalanine or tryptophan. The D gene is left open where the match is weak. Size is stated for part of the rows, as once, few or many counts, or as a class when the clone is expanded.

TGTGCCAGCAGCTTAGCGGAGGGTTCCTACGAGCAGTACTTC	CASSLAEGSYEQYF	TRBV7-6	TRBJ2-7	-	14	-
TGTGCCAGCAGTTCCGGAATAGCGGGGGTACCAGAGACCCAGTACTTC	CASSSGIAGVPETQYF	TRBV27	TRBJ2-5	-	16	TRBD2
TGTGCCAGTAGTGCCCCCGGACAGAACTCTGGGGCCAACGTCCTGACTTTC	CASSAPGQNSGANVLTF	TRBV19	TRBJ2-6	-	17	-
TGTGCCAGCAATCAGGGGCTGAACACTGAAGCTTTCTTT	CASNQGLNTEAFF	TRBV6-6	TRBJ1-1	-	13	-
TGCGCCAGCAGCTTGCGAGTGGGCGCGGGGACTGAAGCTTTCTTT	CASSLRVGAGTEAFF	TRBV5-1	TRBJ1-1	-	15	-
TGCGCCAGCAGCTTGGACCCAAGCGGGGGAGGATTTTTGACAGATACGCAGTATTTT	CASSLDPSGGGFLTDTQYF	TRBV5-1	TRBJ2-3	-	19	TRBD2
TGCGCCAGCAGCTCGGGGTTTCGTGCGAACACCGGGGAGCTGTTTTTT	CASSSGFRANTGELFF	TRBV5-1	TRBJ2-2	-	16	-
TGTGCCAGTGCTATTAGCGGGGGGGCCGTCGAGAATGAGCAGTTCTTC	CASAISGGAVENEQFF	TRBV19	TRBJ2-1	-	16	TRBD2
TGTGCCAGCAGCTTTAGAGCTAGTCTCGTCGCCTCCTACAATGAGCAGTTCTTC	CASSFRASLVASYNEQFF	TRBV5-4	TRBJ2-1	-	18	-
TGTGCCGCCCAATCGCTCGAGGTGCGGTACGAGCAGTACTTC	CAAQSLEVRYEQYF	TRBV30	TRBJ2-7	-	14	-
TGTGCCATCAGTCTCAATGTCAGGGGGCCCTTCTATGGCTACACCTTC	CAISLNVRGPFYGYTF	TRBV7-9	TRBJ1-2	once	16	TRBD1
TGCAGCGTTTGGGTAAATTGGAATGAGCAGTTCTTC	CSVWVNWNEQFF	TRBV29-1	TRBJ2-1	-	12	-
TGCAGCGTTGGTAAACAGGGGGCTGGGGGAGCTTTCTTT	CSVGKQGAGGAFF	TRBV29-1	TRBJ1-1	-	13	TRBD1
TGTGCCAGCTCCCCATGGGCGGGAGGCCCCTACAATGAGCAGTTCTTC	CASSPWAGGPYNEQFF	TRBV7-9	TRBJ2-1	-	16	TRBD2
TGTGCCAGCAGTGAGCGACTAGCGGGAGACCCAGATACGCAGTATTTT	CASSERLAGDPDTQYF	TRBV6-1	TRBJ2-3	-	16	TRBD2
TGTGCCAGCAGTTCTTTTGACAATGAGCAGTTCTTC	CASSSFDNEQFF	TRBV6-5	TRBJ2-1	-	12	-
TGTGCCAGCAGCTCTAGCGGGAGCTCCTACAATGAGCAGTTCTTC	CASSSSGSSYNEQFF	TRBV11-3	TRBJ2-1	once	15	TRBD2
TGCGCCAGCGCCGGGACTATCAAAGATACGCAGTATTTT	CASAGTIKDTQYF	TRBV5-1	TRBJ2-3	-	13	TRBD2
TGCGCCAGCAGCCAAGATCGCGGTCCCAATCAGCCCCAGCATTTT	CASSQDRGPNQPQHF	TRBV4-1	TRBJ1-5	once	15	-
TGTGCCAGCAGCTTCCGGAAGAACACTGAAGCTTTCTTT	CASSFRKNTEAFF	TRBV7-3	TRBJ1-1	few	13	-
TGTGCCAGCAGCCAAGAAAGCAAGAACACTGAAGCTTTCTTT	CASSQESKNTEAFF	TRBV4-2	TRBJ1-1	-	14	-
TGCAGCGTTGAAAGGAGGGGAACCCCGGAAAAACTGTTTTTT	CSVERRGTPEKLFF	TRBV29-1	TRBJ1-4	once	14	-
TGTGCCAGCAGTGAAGGGGGTTGGGTCAGCGATCAGCCCCAGCATTTT	CASSEGGWVSDQPQHF	TRBV6-1	TRBJ1-5	few	16	-
TGTGCCAGTAGTATAGTAAGGGGAAGGGGTAACTATGGCTACACCTTC	CASSIVRGRGNYGYTF	TRBV19	TRBJ1-2	-	16	-
TGTGCCAGCAGCCCACGACAGGGGGCAGAGCCTGGAAACACCATATATTTT	CASSPRQGAEPGNTIYF	TRBV9	TRBJ1-3	once	17	TRBD1
TGTGCCACCTCTGGGACAGGGTCCTACAATGAGCAGTTCTTC	CATSGTGSYNEQFF	TRBV15	TRBJ2-1	-	14	TRBD1
TGCAGTGCTAGTACCGGACAGGAAATGAACACTGAAGCTTTCTTT	CSASTGQEMNTEAFF	TRBV20-1	TRBJ1-1	few	15	TRBD1
TGTGCCAGCAGCTTACTGTGGACTAGCACAGATACGCAGTATTTT	CASSLLWTSTDTQYF	TRBV7-9	TRBJ2-3	-	15	-
TGTGCCAGCACGATCGCGACAGCTTACGAGCAGTACTTC	CASTIATAYEQYF	TRBV12-3/TRBV12-4	TRBJ2-7	few	13	-
TGTGCCAGCAGTCTTCAACTAGCGGAGCTCTCTGGGGCCAACGTCCTGACTTTC	CASSLQLAELSGANVLTF	TRBV6-6	TRBJ2-6	-	18	TRBD2
TGTGCCAGCAGCAAAGAGGAGGTGGGCGAAAAACTGTTTTTT	CASSKEEVGEKLFF	TRBV21-1	TRBJ1-4	few	14	-
TGTGCCAGCAGGAGGACAGGGAGGAATCAGCCCCAGCATTTT	CASRRTGRNQPQHF	TRBV6-5	TRBJ1-5	few	14	TRBD1
TGTGCCAGCAGCACGGGTATCGTTGGGGAAGGTGAAAAACTGTTTTTT	CASSTGIVGEGEKLFF	TRBV7-9	TRBJ1-4	-	16	-
TGTGCCAGCAGCTCTACGGGGACAGGGCGGGAGGAGACCCAGTACTTC	CASSSTGTGREETQYF	TRBV5-6	TRBJ2-5	-	16	TRBD1
TGTGCCAGCAGCCCCCAAGGGCGGGGGGAAGAGACCCAGTACTTC	CASSPQGRGEETQYF	TRBV7-3	TRBJ2-5	-	15	TRBD2
TGCGCCAGCAGCTTGGTGGCAGGGGGGCAGGATGGCTACACCTTC	CASSLVAGGQDGYTF	TRBV5-1	TRBJ1-2	-	15	TRBD1
TGTGCCAGCAGTTTAGCGTCAGATACGCAGTATTTT	CASSLASDTQYF	TRBV28	TRBJ2-3	-	12	-
TGCGCCAGCAGCCAAGAGGAGGGGAGGGGTGAAAAACTGTTTTTT	CASSQEEGRGEKLFF	TRBV4-1	TRBJ1-4	-	15	-
TGTGCCAGCAGCGGCCCCCGGGACAGGGAGGTCAATGAGCAGTTCTTC	CASSGPRDREVNEQFF	TRBV9	TRBJ2-1	-	16	TRBD1
TGTGCCACCAGCCAGGGAAATGTAATAGATACGCAGTATTTT	CATSQGNVIDTQYF	TRBV24-1	TRBJ2-3	-	14	-
TGTGCCAGTAGACCGGGACAGGGGATTGAAGCTTTCTTT	CASRPGQGIEAFF	TRBV19	TRBJ1-1	-	13	TRBD1
TGTGCCAGCAGTTTGAGGCGCGGCGAGGGAGGCTACAATGAGCAGTTCTTC	CASSLRRGEGGYNEQFF	TRBV27	TRBJ2-1	-	17	-
TGTGCCAGCGACTCAGCGGGGGGGCCGACAGATACGCAGTATTTT	CASDSAGGPTDTQYF	TRBV3-1/TRBV3-2	TRBJ2-3	-	15	TRBD2
TGTGCCAGCAGCGGGGGACAGACAAATGAAAAACTGTTTTTT	CASSGGQTNEKLFF	TRBV25-1	TRBJ1-4	-	14	TRBD1
TGTGCCACCAGCAAGGCAGGGGGGGACTATGGCTACACCTTC	CATSKAGGDYGYTF	TRBV15	TRBJ1-2	-	14	TRBD1
TGTGCCACCAGCACGGGACAGACAAAAGGCTACACCTTC	CATSTGQTKGYTF	TRBV15	TRBJ1-2	-	13	TRBD1
TGTGCCAGCAGAGGGGTGATAGGACAATCCTACAATGAGCAGTTCTTC	CASRGVIGQSYNEQFF	TRBV2	TRBJ2-1	once	16	-
TGTGCCAGCAGTGATTTAGGACTAGGAGACTACGAGCAGTACTTC	CASSDLGLGDYEQYF	TRBV2	TRBJ2-7	-	15	TRBD2
TGCGCCAGCAGTGAGTATCTACGTGGGTCCGCGCAGTTCTTC	CASSEYLRGSAQFF	TRBV10-2	TRBJ2-1	-	14	-
TGTGCCAGTAGCATTACAGGGACCTACGAGCAGTACTTC	CASSITGTYEQYF	TRBV27	TRBJ2-7	-	13	-
TGTGCCAGCAGCTACCGGTCCGCCACGATTAATGAAAAACTGTTTTTT	CASSYRSATINEKLFF	TRBV11-3	TRBJ1-4	-	16	-
TGTGCCAGCAGCTATAGACAGGAGAGCTCCTACAATGAGCAGTTCTTC	CASSYRQESSYNEQFF	TRBV7-9	TRBJ2-1	-	16	-
TGTGCCAGCAGTGACGAGACCAAGTCCCAAGAGACCCAGTACTTC	CASSDETKSQETQYF	TRBV28	TRBJ2-5	-	15	-
TGCGCCAGCAGCTCCCTCGGACAAAACCGAGGGTATAAAAACATTCAGTACTTC	CASSSLGQNRGYKNIQYF	TRBV5-1	TRBJ2-4	-	18	-